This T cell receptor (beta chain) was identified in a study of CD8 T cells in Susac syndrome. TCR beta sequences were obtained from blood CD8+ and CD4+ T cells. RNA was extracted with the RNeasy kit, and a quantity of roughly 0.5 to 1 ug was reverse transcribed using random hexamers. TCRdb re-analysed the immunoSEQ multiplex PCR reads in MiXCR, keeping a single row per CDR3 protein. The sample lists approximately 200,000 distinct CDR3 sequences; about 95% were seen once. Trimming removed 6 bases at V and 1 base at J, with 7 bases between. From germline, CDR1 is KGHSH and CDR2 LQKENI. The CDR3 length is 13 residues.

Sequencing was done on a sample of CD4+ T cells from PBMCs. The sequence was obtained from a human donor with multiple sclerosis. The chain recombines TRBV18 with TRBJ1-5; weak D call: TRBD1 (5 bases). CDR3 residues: CASSRDSNQPQHF. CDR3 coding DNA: TGTGCCAGCTCCCGGGACAGCAATCAGCCCCAGCATTTT.